These 16 T cell receptor beta chains were sequenced from one sample in a study of cytomegalovirus exposure and HLA in healthy donors (dated by TCRdb to about 2017). Library prep was done by the immunoSEQ multiplex PCR assay. The multiplex PCR relied on a mix of 60 forward primers for TCR Vbeta segments and 13 reverse primers for TCR Jbeta segments. TCRdb took this table from immuneACCESS and kept in-frame rearrangements with V and J called. Such tables lack part of the clones; where checked against another copy, unresolved V genes explain under half of the gap, and the rest is unexplained. The sample includes around 170,000 clones, with approximately 84% observed a single time. The ten biggest clones cover approximately 1.3% of the sample. Sequencing used PBMCs. The receptors were gathered from a girl between 10 and 17 years old in good health and CMV-seropositive.

This chain joins TRBV7-2 and TRBJ2-1; D gene uncertain. Germline V lookup: CDR1 SGHTA, CDR2 FQGNSA. The CDR3 spans 14 residues. V was trimmed by 5 bases and J by 2 bases, leaving 10 bases between them. The CDR3 here is CASSPVEPYNEQFF. The CDR3 DNA sequence: TGTGCCAGCAGCCCGGTAGAGCCCTACAATGAGCAGTTCTTC.

The chain joins TRBV10-3 to TRBJ2-5; a possible D gene is TRBD2 (6 bases). Trimming took 7 bases from V and 5 from J, leaving 17 bases between them. The CDR3 runs 14 residues. The V gene's germline CDR1 is ENHRY and CDR2 SYGVKD. DNA of the CDR3: TGTGCCATCACTCCGACGGGAGTAAGGGAGACCCAGTACTTC. Protein product: CAITPTGVRETQYF.

The chain recombines TRBV19 with TRBJ1-5; no clear D. The germline gives CDR1 LNHDA, CDR2 SQIVND (reference sequence). The CDR3 extends over 13 amino acids. The V end was cut by 3 bases, the J end by 5 bases, with 8 bases between. CDR3 coding DNA: TGTGCCAGTAGTATCCTTTCTTATCAGCCCCAGCATTTT. It yields the protein CASSILSYQPQHF.

The rearrangement links TRBV11-2 to TRBJ2-3; D possibly corresponds to TRBD1 (5 bases). V lost 8 bases and J 2 bases, leaving 20 bases between the germline ends. CDR1 is SGHAT and CDR2 is FQNNGV in the germline V gene. The CDR3 sequence is 16 residues long. The CDR3 loop is CASSTTGRALTDTQYF. As DNA, the CDR3 is TGTGCCAGCTCGACCACGGGCAGGGCGCTCACAGATACGCAGTATTTT.

This chain joins TRBV18 and TRBJ2-2; no clear D. The CDR3 spans 12 residues. Germline V gives CDR1 KGHSH, CDR2 LQKENI. Between the trimmed V and J ends, which lost 3 bases and 6 bases, there was a span of 5 bases. CDR3 in amino acids: CASSPEAGELFF. Written as DNA, the CDR3 is TGTGCCAGCTCACCTGAGGCCGGGGAGCTGTTTTTT.

V and J are TRBV18 and TRBJ2-1; D remains ambiguous. The CDR3 contains 14 residues. From germline, CDR1 is KGHSH and CDR2 LQKENI. V was clipped by 2 bases and J by 2 bases, with 7 bases between them. The chain's CDR3 is CASSPAVAYNEQFF. CDR3 nucleotide sequence: TGTGCCAGCTCACCAGCGGTAGCCTACAATGAGCAGTTCTTC.

This clone has only a few counts. The V gene is TRBV7-6, the J gene TRBJ2-5, with TRBD1 matching over 9 bases. In germline, CDR1 is SGHVS, CDR2 FNYEAQ. Trimming took 2 bases from V and 6 from J; bases not matched to a gene: 7. There are 15 residues in the CDR3. CDR3 amino acids: CASSLTTGGGKTQYF. The CDR3 DNA follows: TGTGCCAGCAGCTTAACGACAGGGGGTGGGAAGACCCAGTACTTC.

The chain is built from TRBV30 and TRBJ2-1, with D tentatively TRBD2 (6 bases). In germline, CDR1 is GTSNPN, CDR2 SVGIG (reference sequence). The CDR3 is 17 amino acids. Trimming shortened V by 1 base and J by 2 bases, and 18 bases separated the two germline ends. In nucleotides, the CDR3 is TGTGCCTGGAGTGGGGGGAGCCGGGAGACTACCTACAATGAGCAGTTCTTC. It yields the protein CAWSGGSRETTYNEQFF.

The V and J genes are TRBV10-2 and TRBJ1-5, with D perhaps matching TRBD1 (5 bases). The length of the CDR3 is 13 residues. Trimming pared 10 bases from V and 3 bases from J, leaving 13 bases between. The germline CDR1 and CDR2 sequences are WSHSY and SAAADI. The CDR3 region has the DNA TGCGCCACCTCGCGGGGCTCCAATCAGCCCCAGCATTTT. It specifies CATSRGSNQPQHF.

The rearrangement joins TRBV7-9 to TRBJ2-7; TRBD2 aligns across 10 bases. CDR3 size: 15 residues. Germline CDR1 reads SEHNR; CDR2 reads FQNEAQ (reference sequence). Trimming at V came to 2 bases and at J to 3 bases, leaving 4 bases not matched to a gene. The CDR3 is CASSLRTSGNYEQYF. CDR3 sequence (DNA): TGTGCCAGCAGCTTAAGGACTAGCGGTAACTACGAGCAGTACTTC.

In its sample, this clone was seen a few times. The V call is TRBV5-1, the J call TRBJ2-3; D call uncertain. CDR1 and CDR2 from the germline V gene are SGHRS and YFSETQ. The CDR3 contains 14 residues. Trimming cost V 2 bases and J 6 bases, with 13 bases left between them. The CDR3 nucleotides are TGCGCCAGCAGCTTCCTGGCAAGCAGGGATACGCAGTATTTT. Translated, it gives CASSFLASRDTQYF.

This clone was found a few times. The chain employs TRBV30 and TRBJ1-2; the D gene is possibly TRBD1 (6 bases). The CDR3 runs 15 residues. V lost 2 bases and J lost 7, with 20 bases in between. The germline V gene encodes CDR1 GTSNPN and CDR2 SVGIG (reference sequence). The CDR3 nucleotides read TGTGCCTGGAGTCCGCCTAGGGGGTCCTCTTTTGGCTACACCTTC. It specifies CAWSPPRGSSFGYTF.

The chain recombines TRBV5-1 with TRBJ2-3, with D possibly being TRBD2 (6 bases). The germline CDR1 and CDR2 sequences are SGHRS and YFSETQ. CDR3 length equals 16 residues. V was trimmed by 5 bases and J by 2 bases, leaving 18 bases between them. The CDR3 bases are TGCGCCAGCAGAGATGCAGAGGGAGGCAACACAGATACGCAGTATTTT. It translates to CASRDAEGGNTDTQYF.

The chain uses TRBV14 and TRBJ2-7, with D possibly being TRBD2 (6 bases). CDR3 size: 15 residues. Trimming removed 3 bases from V and 5 bases from J, with 17 bases in between. Germline CDR1 SGHDN, CDR2 FVKESK. The CDR3 reads CASSQGGARRDEQYF. In DNA, the CDR3 is TGTGCCAGCAGCCAGGGAGGAGCACGTAGAGACGAGCAGTACTTC.

This clone was detected a few times. The V gene is TRBV29-1, the J gene TRBJ1-1; D possibly corresponds to TRBD1 (5 bases). V was cut by 4 bases and J by 0 bases, with 6 bases left in between. Germline CDR1 is SQVTM and CDR2 is ANQGSEA. This CDR3 has 12 residues. CDR3 DNA sequence: TGCAGCGTTGGACAGTTGAACACTGAAGCTTTCTTT. Amino acids: CSVGQLNTEAFF.

The genes are TRBV6-5 and TRBJ1-2; D is possibly TRBD1 (6 bases). V lost 6 bases, J lost 4 bases, and 18 bases lay in between. The CDR3 runs to 15 residues. Germline CDR1 is MNHEY and CDR2 is SVGAGI. The CDR3 nucleotides are TGTGCCAGCAGCTTACGGACAGACGACACCTATGGCTACACCTTC. Its protein product is CASSLRTDDTYGYTF.